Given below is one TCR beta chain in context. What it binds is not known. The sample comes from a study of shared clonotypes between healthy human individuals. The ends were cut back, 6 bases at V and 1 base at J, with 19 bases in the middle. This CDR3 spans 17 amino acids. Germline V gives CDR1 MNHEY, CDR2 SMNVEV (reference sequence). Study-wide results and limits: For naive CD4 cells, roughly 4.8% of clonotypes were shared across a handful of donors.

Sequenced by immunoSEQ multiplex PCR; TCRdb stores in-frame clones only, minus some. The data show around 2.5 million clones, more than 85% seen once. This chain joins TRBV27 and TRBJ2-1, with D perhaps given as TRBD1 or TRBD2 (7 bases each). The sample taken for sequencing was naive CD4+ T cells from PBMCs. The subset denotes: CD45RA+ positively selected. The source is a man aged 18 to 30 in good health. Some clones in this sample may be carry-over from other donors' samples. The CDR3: CASRYRLRGGSYNEQFF. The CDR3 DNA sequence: TGTGCCAGCAGATATAGACTCAGGGGGGGATCCTACAATGAGCAGTTCTTC.